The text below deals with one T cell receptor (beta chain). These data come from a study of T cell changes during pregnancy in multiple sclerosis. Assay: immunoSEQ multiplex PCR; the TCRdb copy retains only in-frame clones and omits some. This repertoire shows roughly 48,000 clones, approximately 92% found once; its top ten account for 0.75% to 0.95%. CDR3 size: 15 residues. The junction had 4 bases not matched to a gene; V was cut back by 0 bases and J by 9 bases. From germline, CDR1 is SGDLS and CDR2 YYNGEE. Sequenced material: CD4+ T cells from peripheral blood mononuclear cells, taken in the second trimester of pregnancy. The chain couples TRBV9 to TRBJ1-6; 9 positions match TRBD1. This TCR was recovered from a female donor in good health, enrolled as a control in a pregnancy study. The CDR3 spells CASSVEQGAFSPLHF. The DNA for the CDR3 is TGTGCCAGCAGCGTAGAACAGGGGGCTTTTTCACCCCTCCACTTT.